This note documents a single T cell receptor (beta chain) sequence. This sample is part of a study of shared clonotypes between healthy human individuals. Germline loops: CDR1 LNHDA, CDR2 SQIVND (reference sequence). V lost 3 bases and J 6 bases, leaving 6 bases between the germline ends. The length of the CDR3 is 11 residues. Data came from immunoSEQ multiplex PCR; TCRdb stores just in-frame clones and leaves some out. The sample has 2 million to 2.5 million clones; less than 95% are singletons. The J gene is TRBJ2-7, the V gene TRBV19; D not resolved. The receptor was isolated from a man between 18 and 35 years old in good health. Some clones in this sample may be carry-over from other donors' samples. Specimen: naive CD4+ T cells from PBMCs. Subset indicated: CD45RA+ positively selected. The CDR3 nucleotides are TGTGCCAGTAGTATCAAGGGCGAGCAGTACTTC. Its translation: CASSIKGEQYF.